This T cell receptor beta chain was observed in a study of OX40 agonist ivuxolimab in advanced cancers. Study-level results: Those patients achieving a partial response at 0.1-3.0 mg/kg showed among the lowest clonal expansion. Circulating CD4+ and CD8+ T cells showed clonal expansion by week 6 at 0.1 to 3.0 mg/kg. Some nonresponders additionally presented with little normalized T-cell clonal expansion.

The protocol was immunoSEQ multiplex PCR, while the TCRdb copy is restricted to in-frame clones and leaves out a portion. The table includes 20,000 to 25,000 clones, 85% to 90% detected once. On this clone itself: Its antigen is currently unknown.

Germline V lookup: CDR1 MNHEY, CDR2 SMNVEV (reference sequence). This CDR3 is 15 amino acids long. V lost 6 bases to trimming and J lost 5 bases, with 17 bases between them. Source: CD4+ or CD8+ T cells sorted from blood, taken in a trial of the OX40 agonist ivuxolimab. The sequence was collected from an adult with an advanced solid tumor such as melanoma, head and neck, liver or kidney cancer. J is TRBJ1-5 and V is TRBV27; a weak D match, TRBD1 (6 bases). In DNA form, the CDR3 reads TGTGCCAGCAGACCCGGGGGGCGATTACATCAGCCCCAGCATTTT. This codes for CASRPGGRLHQPQHF.